There are many counts of the clone carrying this T cell receptor beta chain. Amplified TCR beta CDR3 regions were obtained using RNA transcripts as template. HTBI primers were used in a first-round RT-PCR, which preceded a second-round multiplex PCR. One entry per CDR3 protein, called by TCRdb with MiXCR from the multiplex PCR reads. The profile shows some 410,000 distinct CDR3 sequences, approximately 21% of them singletons. The germline V gene has CDR1 DFQATT and CDR2 SNEGSKA (reference sequence). This CDR3 is 14 amino acids long. V lost 1 base, J lost 0 bases, and 9 bases lay in between. This specimen comes from a study of Graves' ophthalmopathy and Graves' hyperthyroidism.

The sequenced sample consisted of peripheral blood. The sequence came from a woman in her late teens or twenties with stable Graves' hyperthyroidism. The gene calls are TRBV20-1 and TRBJ1-1; D is ambiguous. CDR3 loop: CSARVADMNTEAFF. The CDR3 DNA reads as TGCAGTGCTAGAGTCGCGGATATGAACACTGAAGCTTTCTTT.